The present TCR beta chain was sequenced within a study of neurological immune-mediated disorders. Study context: Of about 35 multiple sclerosis patients, approximately 31 were relapsing-remitting and 3 secondary progressive.

Germline lookup yields CDR1 MNHEY and CDR2 SMNVEV (reference sequence). This CDR3 spans 15 amino acids. The germline V and J ends were trimmed by 7 bases and 2 bases, with 12 bases remaining between them. This clonotype was seen ten or more times. Each CDR3 protein gets one entry after TCRdb re-called the 5' RACE reads with MiXCR. Among 54,000 or so distinct CDR3 sequences listed, roughly 3.2% were seen once. The TCR was taken from a woman aged 25 to 39 with multiple sclerosis. Sample: PBMCs. The genes are TRBV27 and TRBJ1-6; D is ambiguous. CDR3: CASTIRRAYNSPLHF. CDR3 DNA: TGTGCCAGCACTATAAGGAGAGCCTATAATTCACCCCTCCACTTT.